These 15 T cell receptor beta chains were all obtained from the same sample, sequenced in a study of T cell repertoires in cytomegalovirus infection. TCRdb processed the reads anew with MiXCR; each CDR3 protein has one entry. The repertoire has hundreds of thousands of distinct CDR3 sequences, approximately 31% of them found once; the top ten carry over 10%. Their antigens remain unidentified. This specimen consisted of cultured CD8+ T cells from PBMCs, obtained from culture after CMV antigen stimulation. The receptor set was obtained from a human donor in good health (CMV status not recorded). Some clones in this sample may be carry-over from other donors' samples.

Only a few counts were recorded for this clonotype. This chain links TRBV4-1 with TRBJ2-1; 7 bases agree with TRBD1. V dropped 4 bases and J dropped 7; count of bases not matched to a gene: 7. The length of the CDR3 is 14 residues. Germline V gene lookup returns CDR1 MGHRA and CDR2 YSYEKL. CDR3 coding DNA: TGCGCCAGCAGCCCCCCGACAGGGTGGAATGAGCAGTTCTTC. This encodes CASSPPTGWNEQFF.

A few counts support this clonotype. This sequence joins TRBV7-8 and TRBJ2-5; TRBD1 matches 8 bases. This CDR3 contains 14 residues. The J segment lost 3 bases and the V segment lost 3 bases, leaving 3 bases of the junction unmatched. Germline V gives CDR1 SGHVS, CDR2 FQNEAQ. The CDR3 DNA reads TGTGCCAGCAGCTTCCCGGACAGGGAAGAGACCCAGTACTTC. Encoded protein: CASSFPDREETQYF.

The chain's CDR3 is CASSLSGDPTYNEQFF. In nucleotides, the CDR3 is TGTGCCAGCAGCTTATCGGGGGATCCAACCTACAATGAGCAGTTCTTC. The V call is TRBV11-2, the J call TRBJ2-1; tentatively, D is TRBD2 (6 bases). Trimming took 2 bases from V and 2 from J, leaving 13 bases between them. The CDR3 is 16 amino acids. The germline CDR1 and CDR2 sequences are SGHAT and FQNNGV.

V gene TRBV7-9 combines with J gene TRBJ1-4; tentatively, D is TRBD1 (5 bases). The V end lost 4 bases, the J end lost 8 bases, and 17 bases lay between the germline ends. CDR3 length: 15 amino acids. The germline V gene has CDR1 SEHNR and CDR2 FQNEAQ (reference sequence). The CDR3 DNA reads as TGTGCCAGCAGCTCCCCGGGATTGGAGGGGGAAAAACTGTTTTTT. This translates into CASSSPGLEGEKLFF. Full variable domain (outside the CDR3, taken from reference TRBV7-9 and TRBJ1-4): DTGVSQNPRHKITKRGQNVTFRCDPISEHNRLYWYRQTLGQGPEFLTYFQNEAQLEKSRLLSDRFSAERPKGSFSTLEIQRTEQGDSAMYLCASSSPGLEGEKLFFGSGTQLSVL.

The gene calls are TRBV2 and TRBJ2-1, with TRBD2 as a possible D gene (6 bases). The germline CDR1 and CDR2 sequences are SNHLY and FYNNEI. The CDR3 has 9 amino acids. Trimming stripped 11 bases from V and 9 bases from J, with 8 bases between. The CDR3 coding sequence is TGTGCCGGGGGGAGTGAGCAGTTCTTC. Translating it yields CAGGSEQFF.

This clonotype was observed a few times. Written as DNA, the CDR3 is TGTGCCAGCAGCCGACAGGGGGAAAGTACAGATACGCAGTATTTT. It yields the protein CASSRQGESTDTQYF. V usage is TRBV11-3 and J usage is TRBJ2-3; 9 bases match TRBD1. The germline CDR1 and CDR2 sequences are SGHNT and YENEEA. The CDR3 is made up of 15 amino acids. V gave up 5 bases and J gave up 3 bases; unmatched junction bases: 6.

The sample holds a few counts of this clonotype. The CDR3 region is CASSAGTGKSYEQYV. In nucleotides, the CDR3 is TGTGCCAGCAGCGCCGGGACAGGGAAATCCTACGAGCAGTACGTC. This rearrangement joins TRBV7-9 to TRBJ2-7; 9 nucleotides match TRBD1. The V gene end was trimmed by 5 bases and the J gene end by 1 base; junction bases not matched to a gene: 6. This CDR3 region has 15 residues. Germline CDR1 and CDR2: SEHNR and FQNEAQ (reference sequence).

This clonotype was seen a handful of times. The gene calls are TRBV19 and TRBJ1-5; D possibly corresponds to TRBD1 (6 bases). Per germline, CDR1 LNHDA and CDR2 SQIVND (reference sequence). V lost 6 bases, J lost 3 bases, and 21 bases lay in between. The CDR3 length is 17 residues. CDR3 in amino acids: CASSDTRRGATNQPQHF. CDR3 in DNA: TGTGCCAGTAGCGACACCCGGCGGGGGGCCACCAATCAGCCCCAGCATTTT.

This clonotype was counted between two and nine times. The rearrangement uses TRBV12-3 or TRBV12-4 and TRBJ2-7, with 7 bases lining up with TRBD1. With V trimmed by 6 bases and J by 5 bases, 7 bases remained unmatched. This CDR3 has 13 amino acids. The CDR3: CASRTGYGNEQYF. The CDR3 DNA reads as TGTGCCAGCAGGACAGGGTATGGGAACGAGCAGTACTTC.

This clonotype was picked up a small number of times. The chain uses TRBV5-6 and TRBJ1-1; tentatively, D is TRBD1 (5 bases). The CDR3 is made up of 13 amino acids. The germline gives CDR1 SGHDT, CDR2 YYEEEE. Trimming removed 3 bases at V and 2 bases at J, with 8 bases between. The CDR3 loop is CASSWGDNTEAFF. The CDR3 DNA reads TGTGCCAGCAGCTGGGGGGATAACACTGAAGCTTTCTTT.

The V and J genes are TRBV27 and TRBJ2-2; the D is unclear. V was shortened by 6 bases and J by 7 bases, with 15 bases between the two germline ends. The CDR3 is 14 residues long. Germline V gene lookup returns CDR1 MNHEY and CDR2 SMNVEV (reference sequence). CDR3 region: CASSKVGLNGELFF. CDR3 DNA: TGTGCCAGCAGCAAAGTGGGGTTAAACGGGGAGCTGTTTTTT.

In its sample, this clonotype was seen a few times. The rearrangement uses TRBV7-9 and TRBJ1-4; 7 bases line up with TRBD1. Germline CDR1 is SEHNR and CDR2 is FQNEAQ (reference sequence). The CDR3 loop spans 15 amino acids. Unmatched junction bases numbered 9, after V lost 5 bases and J lost 6 bases. The CDR3: CASSRIDREDEKLFF. The DNA of the CDR3 is TGTGCCAGCAGCCGCATTGACAGGGAAGATGAAAAACTGTTTTTT.

This clonotype was seen repeatedly, ten times or more. V and J are TRBV7-8 and TRBJ1-1; no firm D call. Germline CDR1 reads SGHVS; CDR2 reads FQNEAQ. Trimming left V 1 base short and J 0 bases short, with 15 bases between. The CDR3 covers 17 residues. DNA of the CDR3: TGTGCCAGCAGCTTAGACAGCCGTCAAGTCCTGAACACTGAAGCTTTCTTT. Its translation is CASSLDSRQVLNTEAFF.

The chain carries TRBV15 and TRBJ2-7; D tentatively fits TRBD1 or TRBD2 (6 bases each). Trimming took 11 bases from V and 3 from J, leaving 14 bases between them. The CDR3 totals 12 residues. From germline, CDR1 is LNHNV and CDR2 YYDKDF (reference sequence). CDR3 sequence reads: CAVAEGGYEQYF. In nucleotides, the CDR3 is TGTGCCGTTGCAGAGGGGGGCTACGAGCAGTACTTC.

This clonotype was detected a few times. V usage is TRBV7-9 and J usage is TRBJ1-1; D remains ambiguous. V lost 6 bases to trimming and J lost 1 base, with 6 bases between them. The length of the CDR3 is 12 residues. Germline CDR1 is SEHNR and CDR2 is FQNEAQ (reference sequence). The CDR3 loop reads CASRKKNTEAFF. CDR3 DNA sequence: TGTGCCAGCAGAAAGAAGAACACTGAAGCTTTCTTT.